The 17 T cell receptor beta chains given below trace back to one sample, sequenced in a study of PD-L1 blockade in urothelial cancer. Profiling relied on immunoSEQ multiplex PCR, and the TCRdb table lists in-frame clones only, not all of them. In the table there are tens of thousands of clones, 87% of which are singletons. Indicated time point: pretreatment peripheral blood. Sequencing used PBMCs, obtained around atezolizumab (anti-PD-L1) treatment. The receptor set was obtained from a woman in her sixties or seventies with urothelial cancer.

V gene TRBV11-2 combines with J gene TRBJ2-5; 15 bases are a match to TRBD2. Germline CDR1 and CDR2: SGHAT and FQNNGV. This CDR3 is built from 17 residues. V was pared by 5 bases and J by 2 bases, with 6 bases of the junction left unmatched. The CDR3 protein is CASSVGTSGRSQETQYF. DNA of the CDR3: TGTGCCAGCAGCGTGGGGACTAGCGGGAGGAGTCAAGAGACCCAGTACTTC.

This clone occurred once. The chain combines TRBV7-8 with TRBJ1-2; a weak D match, TRBD1 (6 bases). The CDR3 sequence is 15 residues long. Trimming removed 4 bases from V and 3 bases from J, with 15 bases in between. In germline, CDR1 is SGHVS, CDR2 FQNEAQ. CDR3 nucleotides: TGTGCCAGCAGCTCAACCCCCACAGGGTACTATGGCTACACCTTC. Protein: CASSSTPTGYYGYTF.

This chain joins TRBV7-9 and TRBJ2-7; D is unresolved. CDR3 length: 14 amino acids. The ends were cut back, 3 bases at V and 7 bases at J, with 16 bases in the middle. Germline CDR1 is SEHNR and CDR2 is FQNEAQ (reference sequence). The DNA for the CDR3 is TGTGCCAGCAGCTTTTCGTCACCCTCTGAGGAGCAGTACTTC. Amino acid sequence: CASSFSSPSEEQYF. Filled out from reference TRBV7-9 and TRBJ2-7, the complete variable domain reads DTGVSQNPRHKITKRGQNVTFRCDPISEHNRLYWYRQTLGQGPEFLTYFQNEAQLEKSRLLSDRFSAERPKGSFSTLEIQRTEQGDSAMYLCASSFSSPSEEQYFGPGTRLTVT.

This clone was counted once. The CDR3 sequence: CASSSTLAGVFNEQFF. In DNA form, the CDR3 reads TGTGCCAGCAGTTCCACCCTAGCGGGAGTCTTCAATGAGCAGTTCTTC. This chain links TRBV27 with TRBJ2-1; 10 positions match TRBD2. Germline lookup yields CDR1 MNHEY and CDR2 SMNVEV (reference sequence). V was clipped by 4 bases and J by 6 bases; unmatched bases: 9. The CDR3 runs to 16 residues.

The gene calls are TRBV28 and TRBJ2-1; a possible D gene is TRBD2 (5 bases). Germline loops: CDR1 MDHEN, CDR2 SYDVKM. With 1 base removed from V and 4 bases from J, the gap between germline ends came to 8 bases. The CDR3 spans 14 residues. CDR3 in amino acids: CASSLLTTYNEQFF. The CDR3 region has the DNA TGTGCCAGCAGTTTATTGACTACGTACAATGAGCAGTTCTTC.

In nucleotides, the CDR3 is TGTGCCAGCAGCTTAGAAATCCGGGGGCAGTTCTTC. Translated, it gives CASSLEIRGQFF. J is TRBJ2-1 and V is TRBV7-8; the D gene is possibly TRBD2 (5 bases). This CDR3 comprises 12 residues. CDR1 is SGHVS and CDR2 is FQNEAQ in the germline V gene. The ends were cut back, 1 base at V and 12 bases at J, with 10 bases in the middle. Combining the CDR3 with reference TRBV7-8 and TRBJ2-1 gives the whole variable domain GAGVSQSPRYKVAKRGQDVALRCDPISGHVSLFWYQQALGQGPEFLTYFQNEAQLDKSGLPSDRFFAERPEGSVSTLKIQRTQQEDSAVYLCASSLEIRGQFFGPGTRLTVL.

This sequence joins TRBV4-3 and TRBJ2-7; D may be TRBD1 (5 bases). This CDR3 spans 14 amino acids. Germline loops: CDR1 LGHNA, CDR2 YSLEER. V was trimmed by 0 bases and J by 3 bases, leaving 9 bases between them. DNA of the CDR3: TGCGCCAGCAGCCAAGAGGCAGGGAACTACGAGCAGTACTTC. It yields the protein CASSQEAGNYEQYF.

The chain recombines TRBV11-3 with TRBJ2-1, with 7 bases identical to TRBD2. Germline CDR1 is SGHNT and CDR2 is YENEEA. J gave up 3 bases and V 1 base, and 0 bases lay outside the gene matches. The CDR3 sequence is 14 residues long. Here the CDR3 reads CASSLAGGYNEQFF. CDR3 in DNA: TGTGCCAGCAGCTTAGCGGGAGGCTACAATGAGCAGTTCTTC.

This chain joins TRBV4-3 and TRBJ1-1; D remains ambiguous. The CDR3 length is 17 residues. The ends were cut back, 3 bases at V and 1 base at J, with 18 bases in the middle. Per the germline V gene, CDR1 is LGHNA and CDR2 is YSLEER. Here the CDR3 reads CASSQNPPDSRNTEAFF. CDR3 nucleotides: TGCGCCAGCAGCCAGAACCCGCCTGACTCCCGGAACACTGAAGCTTTCTTT.

The chain recombines TRBV5-6 with TRBJ1-2, with no clear D. The CDR3 consists of 13 residues. Germline V lookup: CDR1 SGHDT, CDR2 YYEEEE. V was shortened by 3 bases and J by 8 bases, with 14 bases between the two germline ends. CDR3 in DNA: TGTGCCAGCAGCTCCCCGGGCCCGGGAGGCTACACCTTC. This gives the protein CASSSPGPGGYTF.

This chain joins TRBV7-4 and TRBJ1-5; D not certain. The germline CDR1 and CDR2 sequences are SGHVT and SQSDAQ. This CDR3 is 11 amino acids long. V gave up 10 bases and J gave up 0 bases, with 4 bases separating them. The CDR3 spells CATYSNQPQHF. In DNA, the CDR3 is TGTGCCACTTATAGCAATCAGCCCCAGCATTTT.

The chain couples TRBV18 to TRBJ1-4, with 7 positions matching TRBD1. The germline CDR1 and CDR2 sequences are KGHSH and LQKENI. The CDR3 runs to 15 residues. V lost 4 bases and J lost 5; bases outside the gene matches: 7. The CDR3 nucleotides are TGTGCCAGCTCACTCAAGACAGGGCTCAATGAAAAACTGTTTTTT. Its translation: CASSLKTGLNEKLFF. The full variable domain, in which reference TRBV18 and TRBJ1-4 provide the parts outside the CDR3, is NAGVMQNPRHLVRRRGQEARLRCSPMKGHSHVYWYRQLPEEGLKFMVYLQKENIIDESGMPKERFSAEFPKEGPSILRIQQVVRGDSAAYFCASSLKTGLNEKLFFGSGTQLSVL.

This sequence joins TRBV18 and TRBJ2-7, with 9 bases that match TRBD1. The V and J ends lost 6 bases and 7 bases, in that order; junction bases with no gene match: 16. The CDR3 has 16 residues. Germline CDR1 and CDR2: KGHSH and LQKENI. CDR3 loop: CASSRRSGTGLDEQYF. In DNA, the CDR3 is TGTGCCAGCTCCCGGCGTTCCGGGACAGGGCTAGATGAGCAGTACTTC.

The V and J genes are TRBV4-2 and TRBJ1-1; 10 bases align to TRBD1. Germline V gene sequence: CDR1 LGHNA, CDR2 YNFKEQ. This CDR3 has 15 amino acids. V was pared by 0 bases and J by 3 bases, with 1 base of the junction left unmatched. CDR3 DNA sequence: TGTGCCAGCAGCCAAGAAGGGACAGGGGACACTGAAGCTTTCTTT. Amino acid sequence: CASSQEGTGDTEAFF.

This clone occurred once. The chain combines TRBV5-1 with TRBJ2-7; D call uncertain. CDR3 length equals 14 residues. Trimming stripped 0 bases from V and 0 bases from J, with 7 bases between. Germline CDR1 is SGHRS and CDR2 is YFSETQ. The CDR3 is CASSLGADSYEQYF. The CDR3 DNA is TGCGCCAGCAGCTTGGGGGCAGACTCCTACGAGCAGTACTTC.

The rearrangement links TRBV5-1 to TRBJ2-2, with a possible D match to TRBD2 (5 bases). The CDR3 is 15 amino acids. Germline V gene data show CDR1 as SGHRS and CDR2 as YFSETQ. V lost 0 bases to trimming and J lost 5 bases, with 11 bases between them. In nucleotides, the CDR3 is TGCGCCAGCAGCTTGGCGGGAAAGGGAACCGGGGAGCTGTTTTTT. Its protein product is CASSLAGKGTGELFF.

This chain links TRBV5-1 with TRBJ2-7; 10 bases agree with TRBD1. V shed 2 bases and J 5 bases; nucleotides not matched to a gene: 7. The CDR3 runs 15 residues. The germline CDR1 and CDR2 sequences are SGHRS and YFSETQ. The CDR3 DNA sequence: TGCGCCAGCAGCTTTGACGGGACAGGGGACCACGAGCAGTACTTC. It specifies CASSFDGTGDHEQYF.